This T cell receptor (beta chain) was recorded in a study of blood T cell repertoires in COVID-19 (dated by TCRdb to the early 2020s). For context, the study as a whole: The collaborator samples originated in the United States, Italy and Spain and spanned the acute and convalescent phases of COVID-19. A de-identified subject ID, COVID-19 status, age in years and sex were almost always included in the sample metadata. The material from the prospective study consisted of cDNA or gDNA derived from T cells, B-cell-depleted T cells, or PBMCs. Samples came from the ongoing ImmuneRACE study (first 160 participants) plus 1,254 subjects from 6 global collaborators. The repertoires were released in a freely available public database meant as a resource for research on the immune response to SARS-CoV-2. Deeply sampled blood TCRbeta repertoires from subjects exposed to, actively infected with, or recovered from COVID-19 were included in the dataset. Where HLA class I and class II types were available, the types were taken from metadata supplied by the sample provider, not from assay-based typing.

The immunoSEQ Assay, a bias-controlled multiplex PCR, was used to amplify TCRbeta CDR3 regions from genomic DNA. The published analysis was carried out like this. The number of nucleated cells in each sample was estimated by amplification of reference gene primers within the assay. To quantify the absolute abundance of each unique TCRbeta CDR3 rearrangement, sequence reads were collapsed and filtered. For each sample, productive Simpson clonality was calculated as the square root of Simpson's diversity index over productive rearrangements. Drawn from immuneACCESS, this table holds only the in-frame rearrangements with V and J called that TCRdb kept. Clones are partly lost; checked studies trace under half to an unresolved V gene and leave the rest unexplained. The DNA gave D and trimming, while V, J and clone size come from that table. This sample gives some 45,000 clones in total; about nine tenths of them show up just once. The top ten clonotypes cover about 13% of the sample.

As encoded in the germline V gene (reference sequence), CDR1 is MNHEY while CDR2 is SMNVEV. Cut back by 1 base and 2 bases, the V and J ends lie 8 bases apart. From the cysteine through the phenylalanine, the CDR3 covers 14 amino acids. The entry retains the CDR3 DNA only, 42 bases that are in frame from base 1. What the authors observed across the whole study: Clinical and demographic metadata were provided uncurated, with the amount varying by source and participant.

Of note for this clone: Its cognate antigen has yet to be identified. No much larger clone exists at a distance of one base, and base qualities are not known.

Collaborating institutions collected whole blood in K2EDTA tubes following their own protocols. For TCRbeta analysis, collaborator samples were shipped as frozen whole blood, as isolated PBMCs, or as DNA extracted from either sample type. The receptor chain draws on TRBV27 and TRBJ1-1, with an unclear D gene assignment. Input material: peripheral blood. The TCR was taken from a human donor in a cohort sampled during active COVID-19. The CDR3 sequence is CASSLFGSNTEAFF. The sequence in DNA is TGTGCCAGCAGTTTATTCGGGAGTAACACTGAAGCTTTCTTT.